This T cell receptor (beta chain) is drawn from a study of radiotherapy plus CTLA-4 blockade in lung cancer. Treatment of patients with chemo-refractory metastatic non-small-cell lung cancer consisted of focal radiation plus CTLA-4 blockade with ipilimumab. The CDR3 runs 18 residues. Germline-derived CDR1 and CDR2 are SGHTS and YDEGEE. The ends were cut back, 2 bases at V and 0 bases at J, with 20 bases in the middle. Some clones are missing from TCRdb's copy, which holds only in-frame ones; the method was immunoSEQ multiplex PCR. Counted here are about 60,000 clones, approximately 68% occurring once; the ten biggest clones make up about 8.5%.

The sequencing here drew on peripheral blood, taken from a patient treated with radiotherapy plus ipilimumab. The chain couples TRBV5-8 to TRBJ1-1; D uncertain. The sequence came from a human donor with non-small cell lung cancer whose response to radiotherapy plus ipilimumab could not be evaluated. The DNA of the CDR3 is TGTGCCAGCAGCTTAAATCCCCCGCGGAATACACTGAACACTGAAGCTTTCTTT. Translated, it gives CASSLNPPRNTLNTEAFF.